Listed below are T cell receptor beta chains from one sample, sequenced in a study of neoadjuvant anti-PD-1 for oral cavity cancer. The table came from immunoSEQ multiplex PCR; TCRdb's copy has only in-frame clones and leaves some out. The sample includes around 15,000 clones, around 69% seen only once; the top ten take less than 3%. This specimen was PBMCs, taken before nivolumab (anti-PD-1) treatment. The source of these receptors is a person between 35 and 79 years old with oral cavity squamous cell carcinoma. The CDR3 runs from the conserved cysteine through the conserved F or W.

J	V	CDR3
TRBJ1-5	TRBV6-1	CASRGTASSNQPQHF
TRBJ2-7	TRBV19	CASSIRDRAGEQYF
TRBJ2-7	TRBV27	CASSLFGPAVPYEQYF
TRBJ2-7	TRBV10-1	CASSEAASGSLEQYF
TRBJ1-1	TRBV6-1	CASSESRALNTEAFF
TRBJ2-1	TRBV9	CASSVTGNEQFF
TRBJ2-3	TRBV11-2	CASSLGGVGGTDTQYF
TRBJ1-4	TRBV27	CASSSRQEPYEKLFF
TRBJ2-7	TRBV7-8	CASSFAGTEYEQYF
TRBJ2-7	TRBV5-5	CASSLRHSPASYEQYF
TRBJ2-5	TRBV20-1	CSARTPETQYF
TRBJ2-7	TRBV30	CAWSGQGREQYF
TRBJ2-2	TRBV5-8	CASNQDQATGELFF
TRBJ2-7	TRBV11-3	CASSLSGHSYEQYF
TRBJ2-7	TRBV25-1	CASSESGRGSYEQYF
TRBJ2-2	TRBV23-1	CASSRRGAGELFF
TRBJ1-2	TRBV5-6	CASNPRSALSRGYTF
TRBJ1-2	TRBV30	CAWSFAGRNGYTF
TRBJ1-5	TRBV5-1	CASSLEGRGQPQHF
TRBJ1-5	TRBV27	CASPDRGRQPQHF
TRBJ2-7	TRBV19	CASSIEMTGASGWEQYF
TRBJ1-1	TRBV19	CASSSLKEAFF
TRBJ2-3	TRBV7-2	CASSLGAGGPGGTDTQYF
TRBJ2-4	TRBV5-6	CASSFELAGGTGNIQYF
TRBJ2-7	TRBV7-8	CASSLESGLAGGASYEQYF
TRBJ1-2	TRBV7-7	CASSLIPGYTF
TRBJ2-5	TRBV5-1	CASSPGGGQEETQYF
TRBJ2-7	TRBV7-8	CASSPGQFIYEQYF
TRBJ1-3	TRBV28	CASIGQGAGGNTIYF
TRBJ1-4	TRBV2	CASSIMTGWMEKLFF
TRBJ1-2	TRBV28	CASSVRSRGYTF
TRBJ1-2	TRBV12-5	CASGSSGVSNYGYTF
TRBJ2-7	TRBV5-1	CASSLDDLRISEQYF
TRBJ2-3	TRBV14	CASSHLAGGSRDTQYF
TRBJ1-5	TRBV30	CAWSVVDGFNQPQHF
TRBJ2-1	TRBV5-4	CASSTRLVSEQFF
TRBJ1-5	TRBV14	CASSQGGASNQPQHF
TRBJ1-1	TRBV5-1	CASSLSPGQATEAFF
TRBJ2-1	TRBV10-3	CAISERAGTTNEQFF
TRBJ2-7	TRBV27	CASRPSRDRVPYEQYF
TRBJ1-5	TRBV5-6	CASSLQGNGNQPQHF
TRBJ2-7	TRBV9	CASSPPTGPYEQYF
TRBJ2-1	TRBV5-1	CASSLASSGYNEQFF
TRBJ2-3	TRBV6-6	CASSSSATSFSDTQYF
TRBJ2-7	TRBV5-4	CASSERLQGNEQYF
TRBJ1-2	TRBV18	CASSPEGDGYTF
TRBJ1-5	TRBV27	CASSHGSNQPQHF